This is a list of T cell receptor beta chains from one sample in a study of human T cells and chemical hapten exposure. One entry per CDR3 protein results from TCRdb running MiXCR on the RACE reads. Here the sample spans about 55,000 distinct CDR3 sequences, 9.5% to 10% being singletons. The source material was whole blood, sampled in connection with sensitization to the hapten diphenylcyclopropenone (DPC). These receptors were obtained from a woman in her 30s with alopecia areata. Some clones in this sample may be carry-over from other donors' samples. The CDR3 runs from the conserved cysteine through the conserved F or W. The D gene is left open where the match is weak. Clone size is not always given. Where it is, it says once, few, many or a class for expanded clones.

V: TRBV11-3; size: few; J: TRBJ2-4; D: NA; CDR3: CASSHGPENIQYF; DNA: TGTGCCAGCAGTCACGGGCCCGAAAACATTCAGTACTTC
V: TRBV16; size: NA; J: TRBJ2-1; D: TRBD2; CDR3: CASSPIAGGVNNEQFF; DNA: TGTGCCAGCAGCCCGATAGCGGGGGGTGTCAACAATGAGCAGTTCTTC
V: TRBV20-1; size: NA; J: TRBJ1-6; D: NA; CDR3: CSARLQPNSPLHF; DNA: TGCAGTGCTAGACTACAGCCGAATTCACCCCTCCACTTT
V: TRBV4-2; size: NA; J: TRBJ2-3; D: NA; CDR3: CASSQVGGGGAQYF; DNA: TGTGCCAGCAGCCAAGTTGGGGGTGGCGGGGCGCAGTATTTT
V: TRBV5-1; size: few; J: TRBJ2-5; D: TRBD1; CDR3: CASSFPRQGWPYRQETQYF; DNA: TGCGCCAGCAGCTTCCCCAGACAGGGATGGCCCTACCGACAAGAGACCCAGTACTTC
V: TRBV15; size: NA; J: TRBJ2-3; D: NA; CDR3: CATSRDPTGTSTDTQYF; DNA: TGTGCCACCAGCAGAGATCCCACGGGGACTAGCACAGATACGCAGTATTTT
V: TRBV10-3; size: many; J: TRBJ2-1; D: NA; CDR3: CAISVSGLDEQFF; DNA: TGTGCCATCAGTGTTTCGGGGCTCGATGAGCAGTTCTTC
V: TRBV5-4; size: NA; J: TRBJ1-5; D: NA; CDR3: CASSWGSGEPQHF; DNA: TGTGCCAGCAGCTGGGGGTCGGGGGAGCCCCAGCATTTT
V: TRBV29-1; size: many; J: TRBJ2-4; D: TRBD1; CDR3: CSVEFSGQGGHDRAKNIQYF; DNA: TGCAGCGTTGAGTTCTCCGGACAGGGAGGTCATGATCGAGCCAAAAACATTCAGTACTTC
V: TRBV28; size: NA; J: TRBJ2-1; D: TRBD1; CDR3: CASSWGQGRYNEQFF; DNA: TGTGCCAGCAGTTGGGGACAGGGACGTTACAATGAGCAGTTCTTC
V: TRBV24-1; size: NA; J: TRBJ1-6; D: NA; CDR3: CATGKDELTGSPGYNSPLHF; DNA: TGTGCCACCGGGAAAGACGAGTTAACCGGGTCCCCCGGCTATAATTCACCCCTCCACTTT
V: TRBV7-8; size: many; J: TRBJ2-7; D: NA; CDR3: CASSERARNTYEQYF; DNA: TGTGCCAGCAGCGAACGGGCACGGAATACCTACGAGCAGTACTTC
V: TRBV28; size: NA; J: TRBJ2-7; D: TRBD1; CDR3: CASSTDRGRIYEQYF; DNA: TGTGCCAGCAGTACCGACAGGGGGCGGATTTACGAGCAGTACTTC
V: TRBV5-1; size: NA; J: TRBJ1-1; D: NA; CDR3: CASSPREGGNTEAFF; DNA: TGCGCCAGCAGCCCTCGGGAGGGGGGGAACACTGAAGCTTTCTTT
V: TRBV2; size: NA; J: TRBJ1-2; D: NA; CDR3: CASSEERGSYGYTF; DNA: TGTGCCAGCAGTGAAGAGCGGGGATCCTATGGCTACACCTTC
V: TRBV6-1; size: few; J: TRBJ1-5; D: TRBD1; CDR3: CASRVTDRGICNQPQHF; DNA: TGTGCCAGCAGAGTTACGGACAGGGGAATCTGTAATCAGCCCCAGCATTTT
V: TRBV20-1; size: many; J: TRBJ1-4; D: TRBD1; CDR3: CSAMQGGNEKLFF; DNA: TGCAGTGCGATGCAGGGGGGGAATGAAAAACTGTTTTTT